The clone carrying this T cell receptor beta chain was counted a few times. TCRdb ran MiXCR on the PCR reads and lists one entry per CDR3 protein. The sample has about 14,000 distinct CDR3 sequences; approximately 51% are singletons. The CDR3 totals 16 residues. Looked up from germline, CDR1 is SGHTA and CDR2 is FQGNSA. The data originate from a study of tumor-infiltrating lymphocytes in oesophageal squamous cell carcinoma. Sequenced input: blood. J is TRBJ1-2 and V is TRBV7-2; the match to TRBD2 covers 11 bases. The J call may be in error: the DNA end matches TRBJ2-1 better. This receptor was taken from a male donor with esophageal squamous cell carcinoma. The CDR3 DNA follows: TGTGCCAGCAGCCCACAGGGACTAGCGGAGTCCAATGAGCAGTTCTTC. Its translation: CASSPQGLAESNEQFF.